This is a list of T cell receptor beta chains from one sample in a study of blood T cell repertoires in COVID-19. Produced via immunoSEQ multiplex PCR; TCRdb's table is partial and in-frame only. The data show about 150,000 clones, almost 85% seen once. Material for sequencing was peripheral blood. All receptors come from a man between 18 and 35 years old with active or convalescent COVID-19. CDR3s include the opening cysteine and the closing phenylalanine or tryptophan. Each record gives: clone size, D gene, V gene, J gene, CDR3 DNA, CDR3 protein. The D gene is left open where the match is weak. Some rows have no size entry. The others give once, few or many, or a class for an expanded clone.

size: NA; D: NA; V: TRBV2; J: TRBJ2-3; DNA: TGTGCGCAGCGTTACGTCGCGCAGGATACGCAGTATTTT; CDR3: CAQRYVAQDTQYF
size: NA; D: NA; V: TRBV9; J: TRBJ2-5; DNA: TGTGCCAGCAGCCCTAACCAAGAGACCCAGTACTTC; CDR3: CASSPNQETQYF
size: NA; D: NA; V: TRBV6-9; J: TRBJ1-1; DNA: TGTGCCAGCAGTCCGATCGGGAGGGGGAACACTGAAGCTTTCTTT; CDR3: CASSPIGRGNTEAFF
size: once; D: TRBD2; V: TRBV10-2; J: TRBJ2-1; DNA: TGCGCCAGCAGTGGGCAGCGGGAAACAGGTTGGAGGAATGAGCAGTTCTTC; CDR3: CASSGQRETGWRNEQFF
size: NA; D: TRBD2; V: TRBV10-3; J: TRBJ2-1; DNA: TGTGCCATCAGTGACCCGGGACTAGCGGGGTGGCAGTTCTTC; CDR3: CAISDPGLAGWQFF
size: NA; D: TRBD2; V: TRBV6-6; J: TRBJ2-1; DNA: TGTGCCAGCAGTCTGACTTATTGGCGGGGGGCCTACAATGAGCAGTTCTTC; CDR3: CASSLTYWRGAYNEQFF
size: NA; D: NA; V: TRBV5-1; J: TRBJ1-2; DNA: TGCGCCAGCAGCGGCCAGGGAAAAGGCGATGGCTACACCTTC; CDR3: CASSGQGKGDGYTF
size: few; D: TRBD1; V: TRBV5-1; J: TRBJ2-1; DNA: TGCGCCAGCAGCTATCACCGGGACAGGGGGCGAAGTGAGCAGTTCTTC; CDR3: CASSYHRDRGRSEQFF
size: NA; D: NA; V: TRBV6-5; J: TRBJ1-1; DNA: TGTGCCAGCAGTTACTCGGGACTCCATAACACTGAAGCTTTCTTT; CDR3: CASSYSGLHNTEAFF
size: NA; D: NA; V: TRBV6-2/TRBV6-3; J: TRBJ2-2; DNA: TGTGCCAGCAGTTCCTCTCCACATGGGGCCACCGGGGAGCTGTTTTTT; CDR3: CASSSSPHGATGELFF
size: NA; D: NA; V: TRBV27; J: TRBJ2-3; DNA: TGTGCCAGCAGTCCCTTAGCCATCGACACAGATACGCAGTATTTT; CDR3: CASSPLAIDTDTQYF
size: once; D: NA; V: TRBV13; J: TRBJ2-7; DNA: TGTGCCAGCAGCTCCAGCTCCTACGAGCAGTACTTC; CDR3: CASSSSSYEQYF
size: NA; D: NA; V: TRBV7-8; J: TRBJ1-6; DNA: TGTGCCAGCAGCTTAGGCCCCGACCCGCGGAATTCACCCCTCCACTTT; CDR3: CASSLGPDPRNSPLHF
size: NA; D: TRBD2; V: TRBV7-8; J: TRBJ2-3; DNA: TGTGCCAGCAGCCCGAGTCGACTAGCCCGAGAAGATACGCAGTATTTT; CDR3: CASSPSRLAREDTQYF
size: NA; D: NA; V: TRBV7-2; J: TRBJ1-4; DNA: TGTGCCAGCAGCTTCCCACCCCGACACAGGGCCCGTGAAAAACTGTTTTTT; CDR3: CASSFPPRHRAREKLFF
size: few; D: NA; V: TRBV28; J: TRBJ1-3; DNA: TGTGCCAGCAGCCCCGGAGTCCGGGGCTCTGGAAACACCATATATTTT; CDR3: CASSPGVRGSGNTIYF
size: NA; D: TRBD1; V: TRBV5-1; J: TRBJ1-1; DNA: TGCGCCAGCAGCACCCCCGGGACAGGGGCCACTGAAGCTTTCTTT; CDR3: CASSTPGTGATEAFF
size: NA; D: NA; V: TRBV6-2/TRBV6-3; J: TRBJ2-7; DNA: TGTGCCAGCAGTGGGGACACCGCCTACGAGCAGTACTTC; CDR3: CASSGDTAYEQYF
size: NA; D: NA; V: TRBV19; J: TRBJ1-6; DNA: TGTGCCAGTACCTCGGACACCTTTAATTCACCCCTCCACTTT; CDR3: CASTSDTFNSPLHF
size: NA; D: TRBD1; V: TRBV28; J: TRBJ1-5; DNA: TGTGCCAGCAGTTCAGGGGGAAATCAGCCCCAGCATTTT; CDR3: CASSSGGNQPQHF
size: NA; D: NA; V: TRBV4-1; J: TRBJ2-7; DNA: TGCGCCAGCAGCCTGGCGGGGACCTCCTACGAGCAGTACTTC; CDR3: CASSLAGTSYEQYF
size: NA; D: NA; V: TRBV7-3; J: TRBJ1-1; DNA: TGTGCCAGCAGCTTAGGGCACTCGAACACTGAAGCTTTCTTT; CDR3: CASSLGHSNTEAFF
size: few; D: TRBD2; V: TRBV7-2; J: TRBJ2-2; DNA: TGTGCCAGCAGCTCAAGTAGCGGGAGGGCCTCCGGGGAGCTGTTTTTT; CDR3: CASSSSSGRASGELFF
size: many; D: TRBD1; V: TRBV5-6; J: TRBJ2-1; DNA: TGTGCCAGCAGCTTGGCGGCGGGACAGGACAATGAGCAGTTCTTC; CDR3: CASSLAAGQDNEQFF
size: many; D: NA; V: TRBV10-1; J: TRBJ1-3; DNA: TGCGCCTGCCGTTCGCGAAGCACCATATATTTT; CDR3: CACRSRSTIYF
size: NA; D: TRBD2; V: TRBV3-1/TRBV3-2; J: TRBJ2-7; DNA: TGTGCCAGCAGTCCCGTTGGGACTAGCGGGTTCCCCTCCTACGAGCAGTACTTC; CDR3: CASSPVGTSGFPSYEQYF
size: NA; D: NA; V: TRBV28; J: TRBJ1-5; DNA: TGTGCCAGCAGTTTCGCCTTAGATCAGCCCCAGCATTTT; CDR3: CASSFALDQPQHF
size: once; D: TRBD1; V: TRBV3-1/TRBV3-2; J: TRBJ1-3; DNA: TGTGCCAGCAGCCGGACAGGGGCAAATGGAAACACCATATATTTT; CDR3: CASSRTGANGNTIYF
size: NA; D: TRBD1; V: TRBV5-5; J: TRBJ2-7; DNA: TGTGCCAGCAGTTCGGTCAGGGGGCACTACGAGCAGTACTTC; CDR3: CASSSVRGHYEQYF
size: NA; D: NA; V: TRBV21-1; J: TRBJ2-3; DNA: TGTGCCAGCAGCTATAGGGAGGGAGGCACAGATACGCAGTATTTT; CDR3: CASSYREGGTDTQYF
size: NA; D: NA; V: TRBV2; J: TRBJ2-3; DNA: TGTGCCAGCAGTGTACAGGTCACAGATACGCAGTATTTT; CDR3: CASSVQVTDTQYF
size: NA; D: TRBD2; V: TRBV3-1/TRBV3-2; J: TRBJ2-7; DNA: TGTGCCAGCAGCGAGACGGGGGGTGGCGAGCAGTACTTC; CDR3: CASSETGGGEQYF
size: NA; D: TRBD1; V: TRBV10-3; J: TRBJ1-1; DNA: TGTGCCATCAGTGCGACAGGGGAGGGTGAAGCTTTCTTT; CDR3: CAISATGEGEAFF
size: NA; D: TRBD2; V: TRBV14; J: TRBJ2-5; DNA: TGTGCCAGCAGCCAAGAACCTGGGACTACTAGGACCCAGTACTTC; CDR3: CASSQEPGTTRTQYF
size: NA; D: NA; V: TRBV6-2/TRBV6-3; J: TRBJ1-1; DNA: TGTGCCAGCAGTTACTCGAGGGAGGGGACCACTGAAGCTTTCTTT; CDR3: CASSYSREGTTEAFF
size: NA; D: NA; V: TRBV18; J: TRBJ2-7; DNA: TGTGCCAGCTCACCAATCCTGGCTAGCGTCTCCTCCTACGAGCAGTACTTC; CDR3: CASSPILASVSSYEQYF
size: NA; D: NA; V: TRBV7-8; J: TRBJ1-1; DNA: TGTGCCAGCAGCTTACAGGGAAAATTGAACACTGAAGCTTTCTTT; CDR3: CASSLQGKLNTEAFF
size: NA; D: TRBD1; V: TRBV6-6; J: TRBJ2-7; DNA: TGTGCCAGCAGACGCGTCGGGACAGGGTCCTACGCGCAGTACTTC; CDR3: CASRRVGTGSYAQYF
size: NA; D: TRBD1; V: TRBV11-3; J: TRBJ2-7; DNA: TGTGCCAGCAGCTCGACAGGGAGCGACGAGCAGTACTTC; CDR3: CASSSTGSDEQYF
size: NA; D: TRBD1; V: TRBV5-1; J: TRBJ2-7; DNA: TGCGCCAGCACCACCTTGACGGGACAGGCCTACGAGCAGTACTTC; CDR3: CASTTLTGQAYEQYF
size: few; D: TRBD1; V: TRBV5-4; J: TRBJ2-3; DNA: TGTGCCAGCACCACGGACAGGGCAGATACGCAGTATTTT; CDR3: CASTTDRADTQYF
size: once; D: NA; V: TRBV7-8; J: TRBJ1-1; DNA: TGTGCCAGCAGCTTGCGGGGGGGCGACACTGAAGCTTTCTTT; CDR3: CASSLRGGDTEAFF
size: NA; D: TRBD1; V: TRBV6-5; J: TRBJ2-5; DNA: TGTGCCAGCAGTTTCCGACAGGGAAGAGAGACCCAGTACTTC; CDR3: CASSFRQGRETQYF
size: NA; D: TRBD1; V: TRBV2; J: TRBJ1-2; DNA: TGTGCCAGCAGGAGGGACAGGGAACACTATGGCTACACCTTC; CDR3: CASRRDREHYGYTF
size: NA; D: TRBD1; V: TRBV7-9; J: TRBJ1-2; DNA: TGTGCCAGCCAGTACAGGGGGCATGGCTACACCTTC; CDR3: CASQYRGHGYTF
size: NA; D: NA; V: TRBV18; J: TRBJ1-6; DNA: TGTGCCAGCTCACGTGACGGGAAGGGCTCACCCCTCCACTTT; CDR3: CASSRDGKGSPLHF
size: NA; D: NA; V: TRBV6-5; J: TRBJ2-2; DNA: TGTGCCAGCAGGGCAGAGAACACCGGGGAGCTGTTTTTT; CDR3: CASRAENTGELFF
size: few; D: TRBD1; V: TRBV19; J: TRBJ1-5; DNA: TGTGCCAGTAGTCAGGGGGCGCGGAGGCCCCAGCATTTT; CDR3: CASSQGARRPQHF